This T cell receptor (beta chain) was captured by sequencing in a study of cytomegalovirus exposure and HLA in healthy donors. Across the study: Earlier sequencing of about 179 million T cells yielded fewer than 140 million unique TCR beta sequences.

As for this clone: Its antigen is still unknown.

Vbeta (60) and Jbeta (13) primers were used in the PCR. TCRdb keeps only in-frame clones here, not all; method: immunoSEQ multiplex PCR. The data show 45,000 to 60,000 clones, 65% to 80% seen once. The CDR3 is 12 residues long. Trimming pared 6 bases from V and 4 bases from J, leaving 10 bases between. Looked up from germline, CDR1 is MNHNS and CDR2 is SASEGT. Notes on the study in general: Indistinguishable V segments, including TRBV6-2 and TRBV6-3, were excluded. Accurate prediction of most subjects' HLA-A and HLA-B alleles from TCR beta sequences was reported. Follow-up analysis seemed to connect common viral pathogens with several of the most significant clusters identified.

Source material: PBMCs. This TCR derives from a woman in her fifties or sixties in good health and CMV-seronegative. The chain recombines TRBV6-1 with TRBJ2-7; D is unresolved. The CDR3 bases are TGTGCCAGCAGGGCAGACTCGTACGAGCAGTACTTC. Amino acid sequence: CASRADSYEQYF.